This paragraph reports one TCR beta chain. As yet, its antigen is unknown. The data are from a study of T cells in Graves' hyperthyroidism and ophthalmopathy. Study overall: Specimen type is peripheral blood, collected at initial diagnosis prior to any treatment.

Enrolled ophthalmopathy patients presented with a Clinical Activity Score of at least 3, a NOSPECS grade of at least 4, and disease duration under 3 months. The PBMCs had their origin in 7.5 to 10 ml of fresh peripheral blood. Germline CDR1 and CDR2: MNHEY and SVGEGT. There are 14 residues in the CDR3. The V gene lost 0 bases and the J gene lost 3 bases, with 9 bases spanning the gap. Study-level points and caveats: In blood, most of the thyroid clonotypes expanded above 0.001 were also present.

The investigators amplified TCR beta CDR3 regions from RNA transcripts. TCR CDR3 underwent first-round RT-PCR with the HTBI primer set. One entry per CDR3 protein results from TCRdb running MiXCR on the multiplex PCR reads. The repertoire holds some 350,000 distinct CDR3 sequences, roughly 13% seen once, with almost 35% in the top ten. The sequence came from a woman in her thirties or forties with Graves' ophthalmopathy. The chain is built from TRBV6-2 or TRBV6-3 and TRBJ2-7; a possible D gene is TRBD1 (5 bases). Material: blood. CDR3 sequence reads: CASSYSAGNYEQYF. In DNA, the CDR3 is TGTGCCAGCAGTTACTCGGCAGGGAACTACGAGCAGTACTTC.